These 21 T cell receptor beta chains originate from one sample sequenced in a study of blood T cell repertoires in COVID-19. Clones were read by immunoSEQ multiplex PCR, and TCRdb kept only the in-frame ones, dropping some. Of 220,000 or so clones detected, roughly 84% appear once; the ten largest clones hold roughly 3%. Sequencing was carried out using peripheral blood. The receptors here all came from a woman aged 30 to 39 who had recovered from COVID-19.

CDR3: CASRTGGPETQYF. The DNA of the CDR3 is TGTGCCAGCAGGACAGGGGGCCCTGAGACCCAGTACTTC. The rearrangement uses TRBV7-9 and TRBJ2-5; 10 bases match TRBD1. V shed 6 bases, J shed 5 bases, and the junction held 3 bases outside the gene matches. CDR3 length: 13 amino acids. Germline V gives CDR1 SEHNR, CDR2 FQNEAQ (reference sequence).

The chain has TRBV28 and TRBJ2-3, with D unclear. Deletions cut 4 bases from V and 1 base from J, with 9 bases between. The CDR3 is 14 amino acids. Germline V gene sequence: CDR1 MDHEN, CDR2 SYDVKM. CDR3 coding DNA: TGTGCCAGCAGTTACATACAAGGCACAGATACGCAGTATTTT. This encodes CASSYIQGTDTQYF. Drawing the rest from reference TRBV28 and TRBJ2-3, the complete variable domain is DVKVTQSSRYLVKRTGEKVFLECVQDMDHENMFWYRQDPGLGLRLIYFSYDVKMKEKGDIPEGYSVSREKKERFSLILESASTNQTSMYLCASSYIQGTDTQYFGPGTRLTVL.

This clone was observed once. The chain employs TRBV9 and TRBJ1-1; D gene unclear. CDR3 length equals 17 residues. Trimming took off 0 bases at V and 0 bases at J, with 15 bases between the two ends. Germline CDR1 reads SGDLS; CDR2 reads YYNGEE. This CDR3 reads CASSVAPIYRMNTEAFF. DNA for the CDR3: TGTGCCAGCAGCGTAGCTCCCATCTACCGCATGAACACTGAAGCTTTCTTT.

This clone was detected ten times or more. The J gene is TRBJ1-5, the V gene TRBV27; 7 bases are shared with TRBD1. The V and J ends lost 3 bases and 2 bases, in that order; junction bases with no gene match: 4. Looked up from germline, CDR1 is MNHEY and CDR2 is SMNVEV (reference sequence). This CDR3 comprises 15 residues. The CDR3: CASSFQTGGNQPQHF. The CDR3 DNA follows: TGTGCCAGCAGTTTCCAAACAGGGGGCAATCAGCCCCAGCATTTT.

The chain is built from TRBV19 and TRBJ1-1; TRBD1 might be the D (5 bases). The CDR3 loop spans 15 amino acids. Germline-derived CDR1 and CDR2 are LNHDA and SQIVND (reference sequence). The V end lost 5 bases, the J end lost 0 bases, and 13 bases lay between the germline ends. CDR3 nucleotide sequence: TGTGCCAGTAGTTTCCGGGGGGGTATGAACACTGAAGCTTTCTTT. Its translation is CASSFRGGMNTEAFF.

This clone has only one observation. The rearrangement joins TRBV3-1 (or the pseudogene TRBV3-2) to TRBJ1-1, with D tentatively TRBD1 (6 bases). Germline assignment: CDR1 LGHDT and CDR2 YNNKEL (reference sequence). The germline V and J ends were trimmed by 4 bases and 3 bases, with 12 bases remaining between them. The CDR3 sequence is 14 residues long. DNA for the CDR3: TGTGCCAGCAGCCGGACAGAGAGGGACACTGAAGCTTTCTTT. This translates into CASSRTERDTEAFF.

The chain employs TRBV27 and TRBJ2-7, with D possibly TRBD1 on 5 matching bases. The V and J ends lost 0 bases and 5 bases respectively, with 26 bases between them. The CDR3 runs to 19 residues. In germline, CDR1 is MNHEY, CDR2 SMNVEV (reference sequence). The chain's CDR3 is CASSLSIMVGPPKGNEQYF. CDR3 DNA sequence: TGTGCCAGCAGTTTATCTATTATGGTGGGGCCTCCGAAGGGGAACGAGCAGTACTTC.

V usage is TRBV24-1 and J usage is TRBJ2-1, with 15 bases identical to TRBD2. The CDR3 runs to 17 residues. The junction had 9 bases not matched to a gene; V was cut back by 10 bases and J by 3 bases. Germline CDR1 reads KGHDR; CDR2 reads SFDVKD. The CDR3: CATTWTSGRAFYNEQFF. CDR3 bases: TGTGCCACAACCTGGACTAGCGGGAGGGCCTTCTACAATGAGCAGTTCTTC.

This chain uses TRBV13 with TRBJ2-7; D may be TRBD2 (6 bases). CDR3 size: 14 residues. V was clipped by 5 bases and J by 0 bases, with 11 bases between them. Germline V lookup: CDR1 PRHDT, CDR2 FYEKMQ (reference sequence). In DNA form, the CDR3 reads TGTGCCAGCAGCCTCGGGAGCCGCTCCTACGAGCAGTACTTC. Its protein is CASSLGSRSYEQYF. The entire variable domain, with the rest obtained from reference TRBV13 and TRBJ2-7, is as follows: AAGVIQSPRHLIKEKRETATLKCYPIPRHDTVYWYQQGPGQDPQFLISFYEKMQSDKGSIPDRFSAQQFSDYHSELNMSSLELGDSALYFCASSLGSRSYEQYFGPGTRLTVT.

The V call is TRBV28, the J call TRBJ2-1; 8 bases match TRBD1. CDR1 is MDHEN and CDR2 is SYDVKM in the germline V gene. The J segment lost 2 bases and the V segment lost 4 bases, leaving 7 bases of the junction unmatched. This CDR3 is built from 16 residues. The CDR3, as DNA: TGTGCCAGCAGTTACGCCGGACAGGGCCCCTACAATGAGCAGTTCTTC. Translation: CASSYAGQGPYNEQFF.

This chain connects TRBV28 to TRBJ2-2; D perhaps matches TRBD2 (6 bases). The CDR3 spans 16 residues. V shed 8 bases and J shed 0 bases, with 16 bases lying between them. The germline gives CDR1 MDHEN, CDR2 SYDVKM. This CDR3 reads CASRRSGTSNTGELFF. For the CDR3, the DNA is TGTGCCAGCCGACGGTCAGGGACTTCGAACACCGGGGAGCTGTTTTTT.

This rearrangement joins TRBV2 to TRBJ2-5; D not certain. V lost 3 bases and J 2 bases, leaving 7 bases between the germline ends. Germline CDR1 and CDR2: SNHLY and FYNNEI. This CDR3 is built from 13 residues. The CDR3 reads CASSDGPQETQYF. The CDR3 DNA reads TGTGCCAGCAGTGATGGGCCACAAGAGACCCAGTACTTC.

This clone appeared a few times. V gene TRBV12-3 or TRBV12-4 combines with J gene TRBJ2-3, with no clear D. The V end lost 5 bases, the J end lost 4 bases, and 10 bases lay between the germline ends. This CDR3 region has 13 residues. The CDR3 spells CASSSRRADTQYF. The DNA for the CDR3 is TGTGCCAGCAGTAGCAGGCGCGCAGATACGCAGTATTTT.

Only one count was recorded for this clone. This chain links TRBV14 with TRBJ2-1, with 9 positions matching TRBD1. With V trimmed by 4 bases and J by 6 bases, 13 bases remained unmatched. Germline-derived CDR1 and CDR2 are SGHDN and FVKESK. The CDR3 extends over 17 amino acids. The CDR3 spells CASSPSGTGIFGNEQFF. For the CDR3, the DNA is TGTGCCAGCAGCCCTTCGGGGACAGGGATTTTCGGCAATGAGCAGTTCTTC.

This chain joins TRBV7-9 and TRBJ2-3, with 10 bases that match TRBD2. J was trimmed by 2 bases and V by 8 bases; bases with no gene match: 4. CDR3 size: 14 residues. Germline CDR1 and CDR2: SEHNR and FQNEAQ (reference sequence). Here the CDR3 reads CASRTSGNTDTQYF. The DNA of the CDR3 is TGTGCCAGCCGGACTAGCGGTAACACAGATACGCAGTATTTT. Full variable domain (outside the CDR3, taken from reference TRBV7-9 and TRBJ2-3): DTGVSQNPRHKITKRGQNVTFRCDPISEHNRLYWYRQTLGQGPEFLTYFQNEAQLEKSRLLSDRFSAERPKGSFSTLEIQRTEQGDSAMYLCASRTSGNTDTQYFGPGTRLTVL.

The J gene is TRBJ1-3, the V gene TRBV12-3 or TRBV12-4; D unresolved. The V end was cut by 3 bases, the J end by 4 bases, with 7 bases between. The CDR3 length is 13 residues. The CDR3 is CASSFFAGNTIYF. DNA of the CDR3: TGTGCCAGCAGTTTTTTTGCGGGAAACACCATATATTTT.

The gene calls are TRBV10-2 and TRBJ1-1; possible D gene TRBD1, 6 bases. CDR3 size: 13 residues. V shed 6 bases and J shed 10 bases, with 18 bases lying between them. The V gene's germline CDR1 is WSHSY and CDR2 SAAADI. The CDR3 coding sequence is TGCGCCAGCAGCAGGACAGCGAACGGAGGAGCTTTCTTT. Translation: CASSRTANGGAFF.

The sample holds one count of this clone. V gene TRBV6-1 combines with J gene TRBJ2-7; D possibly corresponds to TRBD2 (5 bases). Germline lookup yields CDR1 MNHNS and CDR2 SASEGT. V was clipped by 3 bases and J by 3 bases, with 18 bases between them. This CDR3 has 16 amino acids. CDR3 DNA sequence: TGTGCCAGCAGTGACCCAGGTATCGGAGGTCGCTACGAGCAGTACTTC. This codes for CASSDPGIGGRYEQYF.

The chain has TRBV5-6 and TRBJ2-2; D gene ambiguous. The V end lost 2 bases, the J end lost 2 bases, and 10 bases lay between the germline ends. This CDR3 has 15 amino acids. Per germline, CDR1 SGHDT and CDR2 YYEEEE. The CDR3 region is CASSFEAPNTGELFF. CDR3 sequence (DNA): TGTGCCAGCAGCTTCGAGGCACCTAACACCGGGGAGCTGTTTTTT.

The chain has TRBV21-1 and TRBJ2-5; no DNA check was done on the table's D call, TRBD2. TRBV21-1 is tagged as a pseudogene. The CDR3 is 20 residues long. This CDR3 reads CASSHPPSGLTLKRQETQYF. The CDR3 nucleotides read TGTGCCTCATCTCATCCCCCTAGCGGGTTAACCCTTAAGCGACAAGAGACCCAGTACTTC.

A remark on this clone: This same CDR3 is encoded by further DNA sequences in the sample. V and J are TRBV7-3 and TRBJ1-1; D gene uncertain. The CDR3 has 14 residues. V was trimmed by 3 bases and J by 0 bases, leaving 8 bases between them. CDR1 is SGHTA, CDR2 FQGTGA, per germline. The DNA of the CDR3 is TGTGCCAGCAGCTTGAACAGTCTGAACACTGAAGCTTTCTTT. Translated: CASSLNSLNTEAFF.